The 6 T cell receptor beta chains presented below share a single source sample, sequenced in a study of T cell changes during pregnancy in multiple sclerosis. Profiling relied on immunoSEQ multiplex PCR, and the TCRdb table lists in-frame clones only, not all of them. The repertoire holds about 57,000 clones, with roughly 92% as singletons. The material sequenced was CD4+ T cells from peripheral blood mononuclear cells, taken before pregnancy. The receptors stem from a female donor with multiple sclerosis, enrolled in a pregnancy study.

The V call is TRBV7-8, the J call TRBJ2-1, with 7 positions matching TRBD1. Per the germline V gene, CDR1 is SGHVS and CDR2 is FQNEAQ. Trimming cost V 0 bases and J 4 bases; bases outside gene matches: 12. The CDR3 is 18 residues long. The CDR3 region has the DNA TGTGCCAGCAGCTTAGCCGGCCTAGTACAGGGGATTTACAATGAGCAGTTCTTC. The encoded protein is CASSLAGLVQGIYNEQFF.

This chain uses TRBV19 with TRBJ2-1; 12 nucleotides line up with TRBD2. Germline CDR1 and CDR2: LNHDA and SQIVND (reference sequence). Trimming at V came to 4 bases and at J to 8 bases, leaving 18 bases not matched to a gene. This CDR3 is built from 19 residues. As DNA, the CDR3 is TGTGCCAGTAGTACCTGGTATGGGGGACTAGCGGGTATCGTCCATGAGCAGTTCTTC. Translation gives CASSTWYGGLAGIVHEQFF.

V and J are TRBV27 and TRBJ1-5, with D hard to call. The CDR3 spans 13 residues. Germline V CDR1 and CDR2: MNHEY, SMNVEV (reference sequence). Trimming removed 5 bases at V and 5 bases at J, with 10 bases between. The CDR3 DNA sequence: TGTGCCAGCAGTCTAAGCCCCTATCAGCCCCAGCATTTT. It is translated as CASSLSPYQPQHF.

This chain links TRBV28 with TRBJ2-6, with D maybe TRBD1 (6 bases). CDR3 length equals 17 residues. V lost 3 bases and J lost 0, with 12 bases in between. Germline loops: CDR1 MDHEN, CDR2 SYDVKM. In DNA, the CDR3 is TGTGCCAGCAGTTTCGGGACACTGCGCTCTGGGGCCAACGTCCTGACTTTC. This codes for CASSFGTLRSGANVLTF.

This chain links TRBV5-1 with TRBJ2-3; 9 nucleotides match TRBD2. The ends lost 4 bases at V and 1 base at J; junction bases unmatched: 7. The CDR3 sequence is 16 residues long. Germline V CDR1 and CDR2: SGHRS, YFSETQ. The CDR3 sequence is CASSPAPSGGTDTQYF. The DNA for the CDR3 is TGCGCCAGCAGCCCAGCACCTAGCGGGGGCACAGATACGCAGTATTTT.

The genes are TRBV19 and TRBJ2-7; D is unclear. This CDR3 is built from 14 residues. Deletions cut 2 bases from V and 1 base from J, with 9 bases between. Germline V CDR1 and CDR2: LNHDA, SQIVND (reference sequence). The CDR3 loop is CASSISAPSYEQYF. As DNA, the CDR3 is TGTGCCAGTAGTATAAGCGCGCCTTCCTACGAGCAGTACTTC.